The 29 T cell receptor beta chains reported below all come from one sample, sequenced in a study of T-cell memory formation after mild COVID-19 (dated by TCRdb to 2020 to 2022). The library relied on 5' RACE. The sequencer was an Illumina NovaSeq 6000. TCRdb's own reprocessing of the public reads used fastp at Q25 and MiXCR and kept productive beta chains. Records with the same CDR3 protein are collapsed into one entry carrying the most frequent genes and DNA. In all, the sample holds 550,000 to 600,000 distinct CDR3 sequences, and roughly 22% of those were seen once. In total, the top ten clones hold 7% to 9% of the sample. The sample taken for sequencing was PBMCs or a T cell subset sorted from them (not recorded which). The receptors here all came from an adult woman who had mild COVID-19 (a few samples of this study predate the infection). The sample titles of this study are shuffled in the database, so cell type and time point are left out; the donor was told from shared clones.

This clonotype has just a few counts. The J gene is TRBJ2-7, the V gene TRBV19, with TRBD2 matching 8 bases. The junction had 15 bases not matched to a gene; V was cut back by 7 bases and J by 1 base. Germline V lookup: CDR1 LNHDA, CDR2 SQIVND (reference sequence). CDR3 length: 17 amino acids. In DNA form, the CDR3 reads TGTGCCAGTACCGGCTCGTTTCGGGGGGGATATTCCTACGAGCAGTACTTC. Translated, it gives CASTGSFRGGYSYEQYF. The entire variable domain, with the rest obtained from reference TRBV19 and TRBJ2-7, is as follows: DGGITQSPKYLFRKEGQNVTLSCEQNLNHDAMYWYRQDPGQGLRLIYYSQIVNDFQKGDIAEGYSVSREKKESFPLTVTSAQKNPTAFYLCASTGSFRGGYSYEQYFGPGTRLTVT.

This clonotype turned up a few times. The genes are TRBV11-3 and TRBJ2-3; 7 bases are shared with TRBD2. With 5 bases clipped from V and 13 bases from J, the junction kept 9 bases outside the gene matches. The CDR3 sequence is 12 residues long. Germline CDR1 SGHNT, CDR2 YENEEA. The CDR3 reads CASSAPGGREYF. The CDR3 DNA sequence: TGTGCCAGCAGCGCCCCGGGGGGTCGGGAGTATTTT. The entire variable domain, with the rest obtained from reference TRBV11-3 and TRBJ2-3, is as follows: EAGVVQSPRYKIIEKKQPVAFWCNPISGHNTLYWYLQNLGQGPELLIRYENEEAVDDSQLPKDRFSAERLKGVDSTLKIQPAELGDSAVYLCASSAPGGREYFGPGTRLTVL.

This clonotype showed up many times. V and J are TRBV6-6 and TRBJ2-7, with TRBD2 identical over 8 bases. This CDR3 is built from 16 residues. Unmatched junction bases numbered 9, after V lost 2 bases and J lost 3 bases. Germline loops: CDR1 MNHNY, CDR2 SVGAGI (reference sequence). The CDR3 protein is CASSYEPGGVSYEQYF. The CDR3 DNA reads as TGTGCCAGCAGTTACGAGCCGGGGGGGGTAAGCTACGAGCAGTACTTC.

This clonotype turned up a few times. The chain recombines TRBV20-1 with TRBJ2-7, with TRBD1 matching 9 bases. Germline V gene data show CDR1 as DFQATT and CDR2 as SNEGSKA (reference sequence). V trimming: 1 base; J trimming: 6 bases; junction bases outside the gene matches: 13. The CDR3 consists of 16 residues. The CDR3 DNA reads TGCAGTGCTAGAGGTGATCTTGAGACAGGGGGATCCGAGCAGTACTTC. It codes for CSARGDLETGGSEQYF.

This clonotype has only a few counts. The DNA of the CDR3 is TGTGCCTGGAAGAGCGGGGAAAACTACAATGAGCAGTTCTTC. Translating it yields CAWKSGENYNEQFF. The chain has TRBV30 and TRBJ2-1; the match to TRBD2 covers 7 bases. The CDR3 loop spans 14 amino acids. Germline values: CDR1 GTSNPN, CDR2 SVGIG (reference sequence). The trim removed 4 bases at V and 3 bases at J, leaving 6 bases unmatched.

At least ten counts were recorded for this clonotype. The chain has TRBV7-2 and TRBJ2-1; TRBD2 matches 13 bases. This CDR3 region has 15 residues. Per germline, CDR1 SGHTA and CDR2 FQGNSA. V trimming: 1 base; J trimming: 7 bases; junction bases outside the gene matches: 1. In DNA form, the CDR3 reads TGTGCCAGCAGCTTAGAACTAGCGGGGGGGAATGAGCAGTTCTTC. Encoded protein: CASSLELAGGNEQFF. The entire variable domain, with the rest obtained from reference TRBV7-2 and TRBJ2-1, is as follows: GAGVSQSPSNKVTEKGKDVELRCDPISGHTALYWYRQSLGQGLEFLIYFQGNSAPDKSGLPSDRFSAERTGGSVSTLTIQRTQQEDSAVYLCASSLELAGGNEQFFGPGTRLTVL.

In its sample, this clonotype was seen a few times. The rearrangement uses TRBV6-2 or TRBV6-3 and TRBJ2-7; D may match TRBD1 or TRBD2 (5 bases each). The CDR3 length is 13 residues. V shed 5 bases and J shed 4 bases, with 12 bases lying between them. Germline V gene lookup returns CDR1 MNHEY and CDR2 SVGEGT. CDR3 protein: CASSQWGPYEQYF. CDR3 nucleotide sequence: TGTGCCAGCAGTCAATGGGGACCGTACGAGCAGTACTTC.

This clonotype came up a few times. The CDR3 bases are TGTGCCAGTAGTATTGAGGATAGCACAGATACGCAGTATTTT. It translates to CASSIEDSTDTQYF. V usage is TRBV19 and J usage is TRBJ2-3; D not resolved. Germline V CDR1 and CDR2: LNHDA, SQIVND (reference sequence). V lost 3 bases and J lost 0, with 7 bases in between. The CDR3 is 14 residues long.

The table lists this clonotype with many counts. The CDR3 reads CASSQDFWTANTEAFF. The CDR3 nucleotides read TGTGCCAGCAGCCAAGATTTTTGGACAGCGAACACTGAAGCTTTCTTT. The chain recombines TRBV3-1 with TRBJ1-1, with D perhaps TRBD1 (6 bases). The germline V and J ends were trimmed by 0 bases and 1 base, with 12 bases remaining between them. This CDR3 has 16 amino acids. Germline V gene lookup returns CDR1 LGHDT and CDR2 YNNKEL (reference sequence).

This clonotype came up many times. J is TRBJ2-3 and V is TRBV9; 8 bases match TRBD2. The V gene's germline CDR1 is SGDLS and CDR2 YYNGEE. The CDR3 has 18 amino acids. The trim removed 3 bases at V and 6 bases at J, leaving 18 bases unmatched. The CDR3 DNA reads as TGTGCCAGCAGCGCCCACACTTCGACGGGAGGGCTGTCGGATACGCAGTATTTT. Residues: CASSAHTSTGGLSDTQYF.

The sample holds a few counts of this clonotype. The CDR3 reads CASSLADPSYEQYF. As DNA, the CDR3 is TGCGCCAGCAGCTTGGCTGACCCCTCGTACGAGCAGTACTTC. The chain has TRBV5-1 and TRBJ2-7; D is uncertain. CDR1 and CDR2 (germline): SGHRS, YFSETQ. V was clipped by 0 bases and J by 4 bases, with 11 bases between them. The CDR3 is 14 amino acids.

This clonotype occurred a few times. The rearrangement links TRBV7-2 to TRBJ1-2, with TRBD1 matching over 8 bases. The CDR3 covers 16 residues. Germline V gene data show CDR1 as SGHTA and CDR2 as FQGNSA. Trimming cost V 4 bases and J 4 bases; bases outside gene matches: 11. CDR3 residues: CASSSLSDRGFYGYTF. CDR3 DNA sequence: TGTGCCAGCAGCTCGCTTTCCGACAGGGGATTCTATGGCTACACCTTC.

The V gene is TRBV9, the J gene TRBJ2-3; D is ambiguous. V lost 0 bases and J 4 bases, leaving 9 bases between the germline ends. There are 14 residues in the CDR3. CDR1 SGDLS and CDR2 YYNGEE come from the germline V gene. DNA for the CDR3: TGTGCCAGCAGCGTAGTTCAGTACCCAGATACGCAGTATTTT. Protein: CASSVVQYPDTQYF.

The V gene is TRBV15, the J gene TRBJ2-1; D tentatively reads TRBD1 or TRBD2 (5 bases each). Trimming left V 4 bases short and J 8 bases short, with 15 bases between. The CDR3 consists of 14 residues. The V gene's germline CDR1 is LNHNV and CDR2 YYDKDF (reference sequence). CDR3 DNA: TGTGCCACCAGCAACCCCGGGACCCCATATGAGCAGTTCTTC. Its protein product is CATSNPGTPYEQFF.

This clonotype has more than one count but fewer than ten. The CDR3 DNA follows: TGTGCCAGCAGTGCGGGTAACCCTTCGAACAATCAGCCCCAGCATTTT. Residues: CASSAGNPSNNQPQHF. The V and J genes are TRBV2 and TRBJ1-5; no reliable D call. The CDR3 is 16 residues long. CDR1 is SNHLY and CDR2 is FYNNEI in the germline V gene. Trimming stripped 4 bases from V and 3 bases from J, with 16 bases between.

This clonotype appeared a few times. This chain links TRBV12-3 or TRBV12-4 with TRBJ1-6; D uncertain. The CDR3 extends over 13 amino acids. V lost 5 bases and J lost 8, with 10 bases in between. The DNA of the CDR3 is TGTGCCAGCAGTCCACGGGGTGATTCACCCCTCCACTTT. Its translation is CASSPRGDSPLHF.

This clonotype came up a few times. This chain links TRBV2 with TRBJ2-7; perhaps TRBD2 as D (5 bases). V was shortened by 10 bases and J by 5 bases, with 12 bases between the two germline ends. Per germline, CDR1 SNHLY and CDR2 FYNNEI. CDR3 size: 11 residues. The DNA for the CDR3 is TGTGCCACCACACCGGAGGACGAGCAGTACTTC. It translates to CATTPEDEQYF.

This clonotype was found many times. Written as DNA, the CDR3 is TGTGCCAGCAGTTCCGGGACGGAGTATGGCTACACCTTC. Amino acid sequence: CASSSGTEYGYTF. The V call is TRBV7-2, the J call TRBJ1-2; possibly TRBD1 for D (5 bases). The CDR3 spans 13 residues. Germline V gene lookup returns CDR1 SGHTA and CDR2 FQGNSA. V lost 6 bases to trimming and J lost 5 bases, with 13 bases between them.

The rearrangement links TRBV6-5 to TRBJ2-7, with 10 bases that match TRBD2. The V gene end was trimmed by 4 bases and the J gene end by 1 base; junction bases not matched to a gene: 4. The CDR3 extends over 15 amino acids. Per germline, CDR1 MNHEY and CDR2 SVGAGI. CDR3 bases: TGTGCCAGCAGTTTTACTAGCGGGGAATCCTACGAGCAGTACTTC. Its translation is CASSFTSGESYEQYF.

This rearrangement joins TRBV29-1 to TRBJ1-1; TRBD1 is a possible D gene (5 bases). Germline V lookup: CDR1 SQVTM, CDR2 ANQGSEA. With 4 bases removed from V and 4 bases from J, the gap between germline ends came to 13 bases. CDR3 length equals 13 residues. CDR3: CSVAVNGGTEAFF. In DNA, the CDR3 is TGCAGCGTTGCAGTGAATGGGGGCACTGAAGCTTTCTTT.

V and J are TRBV29-1 and TRBJ1-2; D possibly corresponds to TRBD1 (5 bases). The germline V and J ends were trimmed by 0 bases and 5 bases, with 22 bases remaining between them. The germline gives CDR1 SQVTM, CDR2 ANQGSEA. The CDR3 sequence is 17 residues long. CDR3: CSVEEDGQGRKLYGYTF. The CDR3 DNA reads as TGCAGCGTTGAAGAAGATGGGCAGGGTAGGAAACTTTATGGCTACACCTTC.

This clonotype appeared a few times. This rearrangement joins TRBV7-6 to TRBJ2-7, with a weak D call TRBD2 (5 bases). The CDR3 is 13 residues long. The V gene's germline CDR1 is SGHVS and CDR2 FNYEAQ. The V end was cut by 5 bases, the J end by 3 bases, with 11 bases between. CDR3 sequence reads: CASSRGLDYEQYF. In nucleotides, the CDR3 is TGTGCCAGCAGCCGAGGGCTGGACTACGAGCAGTACTTC.

The rearrangement links TRBV5-1 to TRBJ2-3, with 7 bases that match TRBD1. CDR1 SGHRS and CDR2 YFSETQ come from the germline V gene. V gave up 3 bases and J gave up 13 bases; unmatched junction bases: 8. The CDR3 is made up of 12 amino acids. For the CDR3, the DNA is TGCGCCAGCAGCTCGGGACAGCCCGGGGAGTATTTT. Protein: CASSSGQPGEYF.

The chain carries TRBV7-9 and TRBJ1-2; 7 bases match TRBD1. Germline trimming cut 4 bases from V and 1 base from J; bases unmatched to any gene: 9. Looked up from germline, CDR1 is SEHNR and CDR2 is FQNEAQ (reference sequence). This CDR3 comprises 16 residues. CDR3: CASSSPRTGLNYGYTF. The DNA for the CDR3 is TGTGCCAGCAGCTCTCCCAGGACAGGCCTTAACTATGGCTACACCTTC.

The genes are TRBV4-3 and TRBJ1-3; D uncertain. Germline V gives CDR1 LGHNA, CDR2 YSLEER. The CDR3 consists of 14 residues. With 4 bases removed from V and 9 bases from J, the gap between germline ends came to 16 bases. CDR3 protein: CASSLGMGEGTIYF. For the CDR3, the DNA is TGCGCCAGCAGCCTTGGGATGGGCGAAGGCACCATATATTTT.

The V call is TRBV29-1, the J call TRBJ1-1, with D unclear. V was shortened by 2 bases and J by 1 base, with 8 bases between the two germline ends. The CDR3 loop spans 13 amino acids. Germline V gene lookup returns CDR1 SQVTM and CDR2 ANQGSEA. CDR3 region: CSVETAENTEAFF. The CDR3 coding sequence is TGCAGCGTTGAAACAGCGGAGAACACTGAAGCTTTCTTT.

The chain joins TRBV7-3 to TRBJ2-3, with 9 bases aligning to TRBD1. The V gene end was trimmed by 4 bases and the J gene end by 2 bases; junction bases not matched to a gene: 7. The V gene's germline CDR1 is SGHTA and CDR2 FQGTGA. This CDR3 is 16 amino acids long. CDR3 protein: CASSSPGTGFTDTQYF. CDR3 sequence (DNA): TGTGCCAGCAGCTCCCCCGGGACAGGGTTCACAGATACGCAGTATTTT.

There are many counts of this clonotype. V is TRBV4-3 and J is TRBJ2-1, with TRBD2 matching 10 bases. From germline, CDR1 is LGHNA and CDR2 YSLEER. The CDR3 covers 15 residues. The junction had 0 bases not matched to a gene; V was cut back by 1 base and J by 3 bases. The CDR3 loop reads CASSQGTSGYNEQFF. The CDR3 DNA reads TGCGCCAGCAGCCAAGGGACTAGCGGCTACAATGAGCAGTTCTTC.

This clonotype was seen ten or more times. This rearrangement joins TRBV7-3 to TRBJ2-5; perhaps TRBD2 as D (6 bases). CDR1 and CDR2 from the germline V gene are SGHTA and FQGTGA. Trimming took 3 bases from V and 3 from J, leaving 17 bases between them. The length of the CDR3 is 16 residues. The CDR3 nucleotides are TGTGCCAGCAGCTTCAGTGGTTCTAGCGCGAAAGAGACCCAGTACTTC. Encoded protein: CASSFSGSSAKETQYF.